Below, 5 T cell receptor beta chains from the same sample are listed, as sequenced in a study of T-cell memory formation after mild COVID-19. TCRdb passed the 5' RACE reads through MiXCR, listing each CDR3 protein once. Of 58,000 or so distinct CDR3 sequences in the sample, roughly 25% were seen once. Sequencing was performed on PBMCs or a T cell subset sorted from them (not recorded which). These receptors were taken from a man between 18 and 35 years old who had mild COVID-19 (a few samples of this study predate the infection). Cell type and time point are not known.

This clonotype turned up a few times. This chain links TRBV2 with TRBJ2-5; unclear D gene. Trimming took off 0 bases at V and 2 bases at J, with 13 bases between the two ends. This CDR3 is 16 amino acids long. Germline CDR1 reads SNHLY; CDR2 reads FYNNEI. The CDR3 spells CASSEAQSLGQETQYF. DNA for the CDR3: TGTGCCAGCAGTGAAGCGCAGTCACTCGGTCAAGAGACCCAGTACTTC. Full variable domain (missing parts from reference TRBV2 and TRBJ2-5): EPEVTQTPSHQVTQMGQEVILRCVPISNHLYFYWYRQILGQKVEFLVSFYNNEISEKSEIFDDQFSVERPDGSNFTLKIRSTKLEDSAMYFCASSEAQSLGQETQYFGPGTRLLVL.

The V gene is TRBV12-3 or TRBV12-4, the J gene TRBJ1-2; TRBD1 aligns across 10 bases. Unmatched junction bases numbered 5, after V lost 7 bases and J lost 6 bases. This CDR3 is 13 amino acids long. Written as DNA, the CDR3 is TGTGCCAGCACTCGACAGGGGGCAAATGGCTACACCTTC. Amino acids: CASTRQGANGYTF.

The rearrangement joins TRBV6-5 to TRBJ2-3; tentative D call: TRBD1 (6 bases). The CDR3 has 13 amino acids. Per germline, CDR1 MNHEY and CDR2 SVGAGI. V was cut by 8 bases and J by 6 bases, with 15 bases left in between. CDR3 residues: CASGDGQHDTQYF. As DNA, the CDR3 is TGTGCCAGCGGAGACGGACAGCACGATACGCAGTATTTT.

This clonotype was counted a few times. V usage is TRBV12-3 or TRBV12-4 and J usage is TRBJ2-3, with D tentatively TRBD1 (6 bases). V was shortened by 1 base and J by 0 bases, with 8 bases between the two germline ends. This CDR3 has 15 amino acids. The DNA for the CDR3 is TGTGCCAGCAGTTTAGGCAGGGGTAGCACAGATACGCAGTATTTT. This gives the protein CASSLGRGSTDTQYF.

A remark on this clonotype: A read error may produce the germline difference seen at one junction end. V is TRBV9 and J is TRBJ1-3; no firm D call. CDR1 and CDR2 (germline): SGDLS, YYNGEE. The CDR3 is 15 residues long. CDR3: CASSPDLSPGKTIYF. DNA for the CDR3: TGTGCCAGCAGCCCCGATCTAAGTCCCGGAAAAACCATATATTTT.